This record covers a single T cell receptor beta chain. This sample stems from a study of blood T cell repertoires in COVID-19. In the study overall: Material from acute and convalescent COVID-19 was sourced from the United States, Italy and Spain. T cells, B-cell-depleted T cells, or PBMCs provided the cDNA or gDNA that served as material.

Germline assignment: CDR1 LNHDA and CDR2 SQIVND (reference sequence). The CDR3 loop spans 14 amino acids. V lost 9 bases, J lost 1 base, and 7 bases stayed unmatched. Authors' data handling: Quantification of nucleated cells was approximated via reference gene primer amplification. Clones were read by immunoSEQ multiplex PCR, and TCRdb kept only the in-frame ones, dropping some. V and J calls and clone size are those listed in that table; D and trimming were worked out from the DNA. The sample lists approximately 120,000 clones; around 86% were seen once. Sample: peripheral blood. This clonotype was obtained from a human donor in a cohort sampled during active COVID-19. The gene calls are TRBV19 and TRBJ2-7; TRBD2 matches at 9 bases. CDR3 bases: TGTGCCAGAGGTAGACTAGCGGCTTCCTACGAGCAGTACTTC. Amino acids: CARGRLAASYEQYF.